The 6 T cell receptor beta chains below were found in one sample sequenced in a study of T cell responses to AZD1222 COVID-19 vaccine. Clones were sequenced by immunoSEQ multiplex PCR, and TCRdb holds only the in-frame ones, with some missing. The repertoire holds fewer than 150,000 clones, with 70% to 90% as singletons. Specimen: peripheral blood, collected 28 days after the second AZD1222 dose. These receptors were obtained from an adult who received the AZD1222 COVID-19 vaccine.

The chain is built from TRBV4-3 and TRBJ1-1, with D unresolved. The CDR3 has 16 amino acids. Deletions cut 0 bases from V and 0 bases from J, with 11 bases between. The germline V gene has CDR1 LGHNA and CDR2 YSLEER. CDR3: CASSQDREGMNTEAFF. CDR3 DNA sequence: TGCGCCAGCAGCCAAGATAGAGAAGGGATGAACACTGAAGCTTTCTTT.

This clone was detected a few times. This chain links TRBV18 with TRBJ1-2; D not certain. The length of the CDR3 is 13 residues. The germline V gene has CDR1 KGHSH and CDR2 LQKENI. V lost 4 bases and J lost 6, with 12 bases in between. CDR3: CASSLRREDGYTF. CDR3 coding DNA: TGTGCCAGCTCACTCCGGAGGGAGGATGGCTACACCTTC.

V and J are TRBV7-9 and TRBJ2-5; D is perhaps TRBD1 or TRBD2 (5 bases each). The CDR3 has 14 amino acids. The germline V gene has CDR1 SEHNR and CDR2 FQNEAQ (reference sequence). Trimming stripped 5 bases from V and 4 bases from J, with 14 bases between. The CDR3 is CASSLTGTSETQYF. CDR3 DNA sequence: TGTGCCAGCAGCCTCACTGGGACCTCAGAGACCCAGTACTTC.

The DNA of the CDR3 is TGTGCCAGCAGCCACGAAGCCGGAAACACCATATATTTT. Translation gives CASSHEAGNTIYF. This chain links TRBV3-1 (or the pseudogene TRBV3-2) with TRBJ1-3, with unresolved D. The CDR3 is made up of 13 amino acids. V lost 3 bases and J 4 bases, leaving 7 bases between the germline ends. Germline CDR1 LGHDT, CDR2 YNNKEL (reference sequence).

The V gene is TRBV19, the J gene TRBJ1-2, with 8 bases identical to TRBD1. V was clipped by 1 base and J by 5 bases; unmatched bases: 0. CDR3 size: 13 residues. CDR1 is LNHDA, CDR2 SQIVND, per germline (reference sequence). The CDR3 nucleotides are TGTGCCAGTAGTATAGGACAGGGGTATGGCTACACCTTC. It is translated as CASSIGQGYGYTF. The entire variable domain, with the rest obtained from reference TRBV19 and TRBJ1-2, is as follows: DGGITQSPKYLFRKEGQNVTLSCEQNLNHDAMYWYRQDPGQGLRLIYYSQIVNDFQKGDIAEGYSVSREKKESFPLTVTSAQKNPTAFYLCASSIGQGYGYTFGSGTRLTVV.

The chain has TRBV13 and TRBJ1-4; the D is unclear. V lost 0 bases and J lost 7, with 12 bases in between. Looked up from germline, CDR1 is PRHDT and CDR2 is FYEKMQ (reference sequence). The CDR3 consists of 15 residues. This CDR3 is CASSLGLAGVEKLFF. The CDR3, as DNA: TGTGCCAGCAGCTTAGGCCTGGCAGGCGTTGAAAAACTGTTTTTT.